Below are 13 T cell receptor beta chains sequenced from a single sample in a study of cytomegalovirus exposure and HLA in healthy donors. The PCR ran on 60 Vbeta and 13 Jbeta primers. Repertoires were generated with immunoSEQ multiplex PCR, while TCRdb's copy carries only in-frame clones and drops some. The sample yields about 130,000 clones, around 81% seen once. Sequencing was carried out using PBMCs. All receptors come from a woman in her forties or fifties in good health and CMV-seronegative.

The CDR3 DNA reads as TGTGCCAGCAGCTTTAGGCGTGGCCAAGGAGCAGATACGCAGTATTTT. Protein product: CASSFRRGQGADTQYF. The J gene is TRBJ2-3, the V gene TRBV5-6, with D uncertain. V was clipped by 2 bases and J by 4 bases, with 17 bases between them. CDR1 is SGHDT and CDR2 is YYEEEE in the germline V gene. The CDR3 is made up of 16 amino acids.

The V and J genes are TRBV2 and TRBJ1-4; the D gene is possibly TRBD1 (5 bases). Germline-derived CDR1 and CDR2 are SNHLY and FYNNEI. V was trimmed by 5 bases and J by 1 base, leaving 11 bases between them. The CDR3 is 15 amino acids. The CDR3 protein is CASSYTGQTNEKLFF. In DNA form, the CDR3 reads TGTGCCAGCAGTTATACTGGACAAACTAATGAAAAACTGTTTTTT.

The gene calls are TRBV5-1 and TRBJ2-5; TRBD1 agrees at 10 bases. With V trimmed by 0 bases and J by 1 base, 0 bases remained unmatched. CDR1 is SGHRS, CDR2 YFSETQ, per germline. The CDR3 is 15 amino acids. The CDR3 sequence: CASSLGDRGQETQYF. The CDR3, as DNA: TGCGCCAGCAGCTTGGGGGACAGGGGCCAAGAGACCCAGTACTTC.

The chain links TRBV28 to TRBJ2-5; a possible D gene is TRBD2 (7 bases). The CDR3 has 15 residues. Germline V gene lookup returns CDR1 MDHEN and CDR2 SYDVKM. Trimming cost V 3 bases and J 0 bases, with 11 bases left between them. The CDR3 region is CASSFGGAHQETQYF. CDR3 coding DNA: TGTGCCAGCAGTTTTGGGGGGGCCCACCAAGAGACCCAGTACTTC. The full variable domain, in which reference TRBV28 and TRBJ2-5 provide the parts outside the CDR3, is DVKVTQSSRYLVKRTGEKVFLECVQDMDHENMFWYRQDPGLGLRLIYFSYDVKMKEKGDIPEGYSVSREKKERFSLILESASTNQTSMYLCASSFGGAHQETQYFGPGTRLLVL.

The chain joins TRBV5-1 to TRBJ2-1; D possibly corresponds to TRBD1 (6 bases). The CDR3 length is 16 residues. V was cut by 3 bases and J by 1 base, with 14 bases left in between. Germline CDR1 is SGHRS and CDR2 is YFSETQ. This CDR3 is CASSSEGGASYNEQFF. The CDR3 DNA reads as TGCGCCAGCAGCTCGGAAGGGGGAGCATCCTACAATGAGCAGTTCTTC.

The rearrangement joins TRBV14 to TRBJ2-5; D unclear. This CDR3 spans 12 amino acids. V was cut by 4 bases and J by 4 bases, with 7 bases left in between. CDR1 and CDR2 from the germline V gene are SGHDN and FVKESK. The CDR3 sequence: CASSRFGETQYF. CDR3 nucleotides: TGTGCCAGCAGCCGATTCGGAGAGACCCAGTACTTC.

This clone was seen more than once but under ten times. The J gene is TRBJ2-3, the V gene TRBV27; a weak D match, TRBD1 (7 bases). The germline V gene encodes CDR1 MNHEY and CDR2 SMNVEV (reference sequence). The CDR3 extends over 19 amino acids. Trimming removed 0 bases at V and 0 bases at J, with 19 bases between. The CDR3: CASSLSTGSLGTSTDTQYF. In DNA form, the CDR3 reads TGTGCCAGCAGTTTATCGACAGGGAGTCTTGGGACTAGCACAGATACGCAGTATTTT.

This chain joins TRBV18 and TRBJ2-2; D possibly corresponds to TRBD1 (5 bases). Germline values: CDR1 KGHSH, CDR2 LQKENI. CDR3 length: 16 residues. V lost 3 bases and J 1 base, leaving 12 bases between the germline ends. The CDR3 coding sequence is TGTGCCAGCTCACCGACAGCAGGGCAGAACACCGGGGAGCTGTTTTTT. Encoded protein: CASSPTAGQNTGELFF.

The table lists this clone with a few counts. J is TRBJ2-7 and V is TRBV5-6; 11 bases are a match to TRBD2. This CDR3 is 16 amino acids long. The J segment lost 2 bases and the V segment lost 2 bases, leaving 6 bases of the junction unmatched. The germline gives CDR1 SGHDT, CDR2 YYEEEE. The CDR3 is CASSLWGLAVTYEQYV. The DNA for the CDR3 is TGTGCCAGCAGCTTATGGGGACTAGCGGTAACCTACGAGCAGTACGTC.

This clone was recorded a few times. V usage is TRBV28 and J usage is TRBJ1-5; D may be TRBD1 (6 bases). Trimming stripped 5 bases from V and 5 bases from J, with 22 bases between. CDR1 is MDHEN, CDR2 SYDVKM, per germline. The CDR3 has 17 residues. In DNA, the CDR3 is TGTGCCAGCAGTCCTCAAGGGGGGAAGGGGGGGGATCAGCCCCAGCATTTT. It is translated as CASSPQGGKGGDQPQHF.

V is TRBV6-4 and J is TRBJ2-2; D perhaps matches TRBD1 (6 bases). The V end was cut by 4 bases, the J end by 3 bases, with 9 bases between. CDR3 length equals 14 residues. Germline V CDR1 and CDR2: MRHNA, SNTAGT. CDR3 in amino acids: CASSVDSYTGELFF. The CDR3 nucleotides read TGTGCCAGCAGTGTGGACAGTTACACCGGGGAGCTGTTTTTT.

The chain joins TRBV5-1 to TRBJ2-2; 8 nucleotides match TRBD1. The CDR3 contains 14 residues. CDR1 and CDR2 (germline): SGHRS, YFSETQ. The V and J ends lost 4 bases and 6 bases, in that order; junction bases with no gene match: 5. This chain's CDR3 is CASSQGQESGELFF. The CDR3 region has the DNA TGCGCCAGCAGCCAGGGACAGGAATCCGGGGAGCTGTTTTTT.

This clone was recorded a few times. The chain combines TRBV5-1 with TRBJ2-6; no firm D call. The germline V and J ends were trimmed by 4 bases and 0 bases, with 26 bases remaining between them. The CDR3 consists of 21 residues. Germline loops: CDR1 SGHRS, CDR2 YFSETQ. CDR3 region: CASSPQAGFPARRSGANVLTF. As DNA, the CDR3 is TGCGCCAGCAGCCCCCAAGCTGGTTTTCCAGCGAGACGCTCTGGGGCCAACGTCCTGACTTTC. Using reference TRBV5-1 and TRBJ2-6 for the parts outside the CDR3, the full variable domain is KAGVTQTPRYLIKTRGQQVTLSCSPISGHRSVSWYQQTPGQGLQFLFEYFSETQRNKGNFPGRFSGRQFSNSRSEMNVSTLELGDSALYLCASSPQAGFPARRSGANVLTFGAGSRLTVL.